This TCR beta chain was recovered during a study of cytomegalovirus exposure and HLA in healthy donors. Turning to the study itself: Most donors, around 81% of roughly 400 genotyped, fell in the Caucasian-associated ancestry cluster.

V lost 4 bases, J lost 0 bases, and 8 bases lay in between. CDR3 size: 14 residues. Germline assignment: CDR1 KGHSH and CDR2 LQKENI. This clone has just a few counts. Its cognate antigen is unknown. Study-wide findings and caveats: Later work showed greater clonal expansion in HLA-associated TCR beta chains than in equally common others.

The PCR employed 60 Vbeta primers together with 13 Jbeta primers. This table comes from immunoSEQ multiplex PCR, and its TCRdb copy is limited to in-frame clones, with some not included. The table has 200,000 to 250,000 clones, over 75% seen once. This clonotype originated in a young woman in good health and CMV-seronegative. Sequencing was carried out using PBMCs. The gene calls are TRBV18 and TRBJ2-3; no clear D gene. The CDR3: CASSLAFSTDTQYF. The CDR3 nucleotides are TGTGCCAGCTCACTAGCTTTCAGCACAGATACGCAGTATTTT.